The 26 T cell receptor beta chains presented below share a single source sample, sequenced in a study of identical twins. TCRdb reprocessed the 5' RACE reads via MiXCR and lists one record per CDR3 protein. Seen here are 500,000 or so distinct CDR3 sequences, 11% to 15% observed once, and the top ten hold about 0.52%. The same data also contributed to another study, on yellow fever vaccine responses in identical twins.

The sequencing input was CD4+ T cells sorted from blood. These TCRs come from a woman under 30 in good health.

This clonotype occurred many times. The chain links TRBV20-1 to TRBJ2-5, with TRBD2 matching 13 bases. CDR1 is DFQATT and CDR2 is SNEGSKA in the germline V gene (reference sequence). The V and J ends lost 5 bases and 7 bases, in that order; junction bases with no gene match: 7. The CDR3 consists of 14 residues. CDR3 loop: CSAVGLAGEGTQYF. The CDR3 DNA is TGCAGTGCTGTAGGACTAGCGGGGGAAGGGACCCAGTACTTC.

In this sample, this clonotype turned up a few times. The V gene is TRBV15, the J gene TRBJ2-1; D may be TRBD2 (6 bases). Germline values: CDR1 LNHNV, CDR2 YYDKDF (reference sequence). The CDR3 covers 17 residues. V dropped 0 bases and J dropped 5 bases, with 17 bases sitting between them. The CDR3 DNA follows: TGTGCCACCAGCAGAGATGTACGGCGGGATAACGACAATGAGCAGTTCTTC. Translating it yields CATSRDVRRDNDNEQFF.

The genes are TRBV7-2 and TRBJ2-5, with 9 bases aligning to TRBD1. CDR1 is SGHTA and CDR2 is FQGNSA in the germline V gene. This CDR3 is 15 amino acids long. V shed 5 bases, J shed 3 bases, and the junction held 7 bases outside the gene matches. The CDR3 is CASSERTGEKETQYF. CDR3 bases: TGTGCCAGCAGCGAACGGACAGGGGAGAAAGAGACCCAGTACTTC. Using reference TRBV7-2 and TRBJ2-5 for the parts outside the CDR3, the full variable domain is GAGVSQSPSNKVTEKGKDVELRCDPISGHTALYWYRQSLGQGLEFLIYFQGNSAPDKSGLPSDRFSAERTGGSVSTLTIQRTQQEDSAVYLCASSERTGEKETQYFGPGTRLLVL.

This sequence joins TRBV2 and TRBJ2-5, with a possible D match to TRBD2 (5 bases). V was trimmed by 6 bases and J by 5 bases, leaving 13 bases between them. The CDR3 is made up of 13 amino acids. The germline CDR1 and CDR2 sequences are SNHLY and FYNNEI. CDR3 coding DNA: TGTGCCAGCAGACCCATGACGGGGGAGACCCAGTACTTC. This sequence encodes CASRPMTGETQYF.

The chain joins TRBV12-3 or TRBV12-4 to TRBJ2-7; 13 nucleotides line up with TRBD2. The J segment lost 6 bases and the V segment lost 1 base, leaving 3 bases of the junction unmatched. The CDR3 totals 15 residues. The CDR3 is CASSLGLAGGIEQYF. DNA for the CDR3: TGTGCCAGCAGTTTAGGACTAGCGGGAGGAATCGAGCAGTACTTC.

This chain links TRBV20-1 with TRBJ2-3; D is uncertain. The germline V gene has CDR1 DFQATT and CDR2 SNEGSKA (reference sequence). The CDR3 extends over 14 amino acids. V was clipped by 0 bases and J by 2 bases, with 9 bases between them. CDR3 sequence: CSAREPQLTDTQYF. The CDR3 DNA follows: TGCAGTGCTAGAGAGCCACAACTCACAGATACGCAGTATTTT.

CDR3 protein: CSARDLGATNTGELFF. The CDR3 nucleotides read TGCAGTGCTAGAGATCTTGGGGCTACGAACACCGGGGAGCTGTTTTTT. This chain connects TRBV20-1 to TRBJ2-2, with a possible D match to TRBD1 (5 bases). Looked up from germline, CDR1 is DFQATT and CDR2 is SNEGSKA (reference sequence). The CDR3 loop spans 16 amino acids. V dropped 0 bases and J dropped 0 bases, with 11 bases sitting between them.

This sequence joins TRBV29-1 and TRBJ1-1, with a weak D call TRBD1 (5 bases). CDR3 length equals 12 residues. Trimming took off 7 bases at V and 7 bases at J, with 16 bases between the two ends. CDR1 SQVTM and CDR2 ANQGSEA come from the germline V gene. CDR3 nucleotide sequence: TGCAGCGGCTCGGGGGTTGTAAATGAAGCTTTCTTT. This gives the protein CSGSGVVNEAFF.

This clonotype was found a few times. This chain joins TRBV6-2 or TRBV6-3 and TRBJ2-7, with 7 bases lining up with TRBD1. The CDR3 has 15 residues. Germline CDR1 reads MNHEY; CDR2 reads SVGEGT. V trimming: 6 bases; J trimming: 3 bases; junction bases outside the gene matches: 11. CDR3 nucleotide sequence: TGTGCCAGCAGGCTTGCCGGGACAGCTATCTACGAGCAGTACTTC. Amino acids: CASRLAGTAIYEQYF.

CDR3 sequence: CASSHETSGIGEQFF. CDR3 bases: TGCGCCAGCAGCCACGAGACTAGCGGGATCGGTGAGCAGTTCTTC. The rearrangement links TRBV4-3 to TRBJ2-1, with 11 bases matching TRBD2. The V and J ends lost 3 bases and 9 bases, in that order; junction bases with no gene match: 7. Germline V gene sequence: CDR1 LGHNA, CDR2 YSLEER. This CDR3 is built from 15 residues.

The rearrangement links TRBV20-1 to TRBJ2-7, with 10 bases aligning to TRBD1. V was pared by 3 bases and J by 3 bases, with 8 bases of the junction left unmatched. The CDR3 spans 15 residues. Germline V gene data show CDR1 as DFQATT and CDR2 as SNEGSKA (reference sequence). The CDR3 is CSARQSRTGGYEQYF. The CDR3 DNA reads TGCAGTGCTAGGCAATCCAGGACAGGGGGCTACGAGCAGTACTTC.

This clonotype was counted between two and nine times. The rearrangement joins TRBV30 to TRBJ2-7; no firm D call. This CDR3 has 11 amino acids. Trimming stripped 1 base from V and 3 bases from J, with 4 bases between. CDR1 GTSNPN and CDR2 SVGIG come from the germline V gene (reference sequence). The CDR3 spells CAWSEIYEQYF. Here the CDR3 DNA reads TGTGCCTGGAGTGAGATCTACGAGCAGTACTTC.

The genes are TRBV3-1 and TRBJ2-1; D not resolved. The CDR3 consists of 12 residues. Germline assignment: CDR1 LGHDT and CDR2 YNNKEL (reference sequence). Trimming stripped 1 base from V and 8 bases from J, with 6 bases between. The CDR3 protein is CASSQVGDEQFF. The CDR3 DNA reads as TGTGCCAGCAGCCAAGTTGGGGATGAGCAGTTCTTC.

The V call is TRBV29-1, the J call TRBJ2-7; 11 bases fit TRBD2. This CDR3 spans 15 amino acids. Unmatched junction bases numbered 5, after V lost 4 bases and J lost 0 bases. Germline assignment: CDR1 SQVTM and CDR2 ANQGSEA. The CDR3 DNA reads TGCAGCGTTGTATTAGCGGGAGGGCCCTCCTACGAGCAGTACTTC. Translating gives CSVVLAGGPSYEQYF.

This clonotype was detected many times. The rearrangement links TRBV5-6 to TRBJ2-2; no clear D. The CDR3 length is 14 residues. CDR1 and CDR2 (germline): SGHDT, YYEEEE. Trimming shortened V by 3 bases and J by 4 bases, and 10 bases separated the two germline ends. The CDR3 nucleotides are TGTGCCAGCAGCTCCTTCTTGAGCACCGGGGAGCTGTTTTTT. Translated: CASSSFLSTGELFF.

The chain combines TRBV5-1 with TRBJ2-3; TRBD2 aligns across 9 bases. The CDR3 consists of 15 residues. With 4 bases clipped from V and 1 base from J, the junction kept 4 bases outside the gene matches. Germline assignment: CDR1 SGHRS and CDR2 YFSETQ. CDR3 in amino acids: CASSTWTSGTDTQYF. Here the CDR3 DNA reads TGCGCCAGCAGCACCTGGACTAGCGGCACAGATACGCAGTATTTT. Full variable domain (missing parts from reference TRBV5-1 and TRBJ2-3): KAGVTQTPRYLIKTRGQQVTLSCSPISGHRSVSWYQQTPGQGLQFLFEYFSETQRNKGNFPGRFSGRQFSNSRSEMNVSTLELGDSALYLCASSTWTSGTDTQYFGPGTRLTVL.

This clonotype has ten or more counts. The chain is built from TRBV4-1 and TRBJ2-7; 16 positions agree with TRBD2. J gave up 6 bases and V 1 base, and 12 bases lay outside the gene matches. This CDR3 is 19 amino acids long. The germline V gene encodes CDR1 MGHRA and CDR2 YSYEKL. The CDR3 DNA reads TGCGCCAGCAGCCAAGTCGGGACTAGCGGGAGGGCCTCATCTACCGAGCAGTACTTC. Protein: CASSQVGTSGRASSTEQYF.

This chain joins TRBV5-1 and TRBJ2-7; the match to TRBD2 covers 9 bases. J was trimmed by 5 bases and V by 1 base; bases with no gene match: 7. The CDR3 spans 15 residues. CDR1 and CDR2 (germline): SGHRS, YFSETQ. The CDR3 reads CASSLIAGDRNEQYF. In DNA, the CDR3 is TGCGCCAGCAGCTTGATAGCGGGAGATCGAAACGAGCAGTACTTC.

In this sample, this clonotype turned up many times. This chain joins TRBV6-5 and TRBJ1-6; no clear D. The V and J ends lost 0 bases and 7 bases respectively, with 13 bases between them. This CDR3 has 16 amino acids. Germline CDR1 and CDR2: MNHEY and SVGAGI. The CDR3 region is CASSYSNNQRNSPLHF. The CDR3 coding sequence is TGTGCCAGCAGTTACTCGAACAATCAGCGGAATTCACCCCTCCACTTT.

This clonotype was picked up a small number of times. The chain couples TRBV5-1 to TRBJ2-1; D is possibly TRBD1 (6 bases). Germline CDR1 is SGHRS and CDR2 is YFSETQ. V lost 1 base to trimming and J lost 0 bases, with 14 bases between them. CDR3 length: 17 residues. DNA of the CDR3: TGCGCCAGCAGCTTGCTGAGCCAGGGGATCTCCTACAATGAGCAGTTCTTC. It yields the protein CASSLLSQGISYNEQFF.

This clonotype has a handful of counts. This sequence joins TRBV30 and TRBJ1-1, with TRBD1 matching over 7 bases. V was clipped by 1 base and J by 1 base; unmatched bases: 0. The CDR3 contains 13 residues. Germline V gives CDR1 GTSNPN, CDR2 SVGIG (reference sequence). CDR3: CAWSDRGNTEAFF. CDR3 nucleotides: TGTGCCTGGAGTGACAGGGGGAACACTGAAGCTTTCTTT. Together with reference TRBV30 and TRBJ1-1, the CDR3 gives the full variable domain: SQTIHQWPATLVQPVGSPLSLECTVEGTSNPNLYWYRQAAGRGLQLLFYSVGIGQISSEVPQNLSASRPQDRQFILSSKKLLLSDSGFYLCAWSDRGNTEAFFGQGTRLTVV.

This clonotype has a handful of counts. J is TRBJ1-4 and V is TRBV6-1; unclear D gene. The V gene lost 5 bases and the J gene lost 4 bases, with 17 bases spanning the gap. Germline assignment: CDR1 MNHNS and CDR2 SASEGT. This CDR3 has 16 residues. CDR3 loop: CASSQIAGKLNEKLFF. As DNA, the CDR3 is TGTGCCAGCAGTCAAATCGCCGGGAAACTTAATGAAAAACTGTTTTTT.

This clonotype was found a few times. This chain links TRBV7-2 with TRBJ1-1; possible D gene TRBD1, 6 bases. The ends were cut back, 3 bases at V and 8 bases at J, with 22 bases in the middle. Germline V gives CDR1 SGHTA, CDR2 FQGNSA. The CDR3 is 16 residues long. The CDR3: CASSFRGVGSFPEAFF. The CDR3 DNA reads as TGTGCCAGCAGCTTTAGGGGGGTAGGGAGCTTCCCGGAAGCTTTCTTT.

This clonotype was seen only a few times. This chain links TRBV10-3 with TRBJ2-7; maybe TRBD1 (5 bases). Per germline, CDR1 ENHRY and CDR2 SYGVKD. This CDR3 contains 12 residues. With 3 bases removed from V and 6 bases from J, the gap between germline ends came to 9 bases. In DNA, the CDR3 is TGTGCCATCAGTGACAGGGTCCGCGAGCAGTACTTC. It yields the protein CAISDRVREQYF.

CDR3 sequence reads: CAWGAGYIYEQYF. CDR3 in DNA: TGTGCCTGGGGGGCAGGTTACATCTACGAGCAGTACTTC. The V call is TRBV30, the J call TRBJ2-7; weak D call: TRBD1 (5 bases). The germline V gene encodes CDR1 GTSNPN and CDR2 SVGIG (reference sequence). The CDR3 runs 13 residues. V shed 5 bases and J shed 3 bases, with 14 bases lying between them.

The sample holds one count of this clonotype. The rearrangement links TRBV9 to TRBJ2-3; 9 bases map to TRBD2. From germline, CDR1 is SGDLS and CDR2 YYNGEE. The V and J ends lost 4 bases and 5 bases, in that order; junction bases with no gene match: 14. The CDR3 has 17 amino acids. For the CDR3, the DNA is TGTGCCAGCAGCCGAGACCCGGGACTAGCAGTTCAAGATACGCAGTATTTT. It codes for CASSRDPGLAVQDTQYF.